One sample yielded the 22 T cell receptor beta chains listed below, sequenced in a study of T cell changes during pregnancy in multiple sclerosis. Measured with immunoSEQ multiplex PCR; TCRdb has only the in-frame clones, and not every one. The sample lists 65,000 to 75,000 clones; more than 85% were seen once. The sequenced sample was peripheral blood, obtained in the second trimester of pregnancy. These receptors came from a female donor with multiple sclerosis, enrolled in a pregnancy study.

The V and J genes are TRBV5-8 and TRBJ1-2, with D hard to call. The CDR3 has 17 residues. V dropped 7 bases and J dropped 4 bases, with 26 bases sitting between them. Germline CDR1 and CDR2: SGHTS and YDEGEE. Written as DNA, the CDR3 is TGTGCCAGCTTGGAGCTAGGTGGAGTGCGGGAATCCTATGGCTACACCTTC. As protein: CASLELGGVRESYGYTF.

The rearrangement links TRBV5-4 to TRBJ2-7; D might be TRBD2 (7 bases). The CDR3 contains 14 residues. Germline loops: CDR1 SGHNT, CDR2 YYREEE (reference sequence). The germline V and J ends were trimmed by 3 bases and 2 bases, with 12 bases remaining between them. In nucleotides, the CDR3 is TGTGCCAGCAGCTGGGGGGGGCAAACCTACGAGCAGTACTTC. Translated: CASSWGGQTYEQYF.

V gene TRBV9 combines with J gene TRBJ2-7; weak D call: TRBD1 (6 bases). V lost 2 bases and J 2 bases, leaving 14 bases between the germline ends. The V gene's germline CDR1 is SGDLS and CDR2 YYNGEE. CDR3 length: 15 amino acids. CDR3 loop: CASSVGAETPYEQYF. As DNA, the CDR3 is TGTGCCAGCAGCGTGGGGGCGGAAACACCCTACGAGCAGTACTTC.

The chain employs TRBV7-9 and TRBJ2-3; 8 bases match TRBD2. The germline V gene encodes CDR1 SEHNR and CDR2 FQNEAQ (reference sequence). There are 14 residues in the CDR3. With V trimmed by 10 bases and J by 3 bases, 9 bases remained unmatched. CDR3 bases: TGTGCCACCTCCCGGGGGGGAATAACAGATACGCAGTATTTT. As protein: CATSRGGITDTQYF.

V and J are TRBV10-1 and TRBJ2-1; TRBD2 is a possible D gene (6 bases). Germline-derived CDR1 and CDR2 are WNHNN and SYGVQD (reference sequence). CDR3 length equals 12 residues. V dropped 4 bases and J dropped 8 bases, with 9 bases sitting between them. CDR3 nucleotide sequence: TGCGCCAGCAGTGTCCCGGGAGATGAGCAGTTCTTC. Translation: CASSVPGDEQFF.

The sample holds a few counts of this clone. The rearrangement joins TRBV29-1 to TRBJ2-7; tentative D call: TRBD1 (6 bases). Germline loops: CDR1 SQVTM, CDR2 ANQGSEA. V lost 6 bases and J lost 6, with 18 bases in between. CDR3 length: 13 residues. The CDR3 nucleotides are TGCAGCGTCCGGGACATCACCCATTCCGAGCAGTACTTC. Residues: CSVRDITHSEQYF.

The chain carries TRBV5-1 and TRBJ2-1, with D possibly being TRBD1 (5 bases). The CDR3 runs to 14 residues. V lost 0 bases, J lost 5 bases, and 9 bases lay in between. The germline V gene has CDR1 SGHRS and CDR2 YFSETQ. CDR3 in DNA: TGCGCCAGCAGCTTGGATTCAGGGAACAATGAGCAGTTCTTC. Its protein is CASSLDSGNNEQFF. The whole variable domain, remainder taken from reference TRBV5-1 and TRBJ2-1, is KAGVTQTPRYLIKTRGQQVTLSCSPISGHRSVSWYQQTPGQGLQFLFEYFSETQRNKGNFPGRFSGRQFSNSRSEMNVSTLELGDSALYLCASSLDSGNNEQFFGPGTRLTVL.

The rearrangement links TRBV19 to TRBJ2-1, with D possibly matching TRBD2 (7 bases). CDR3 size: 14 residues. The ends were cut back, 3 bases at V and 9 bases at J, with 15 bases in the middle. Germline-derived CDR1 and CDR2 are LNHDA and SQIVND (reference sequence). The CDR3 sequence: CASSMNRGAGEQFF. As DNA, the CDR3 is TGTGCCAGTAGTATGAATCGGGGGGCAGGTGAGCAGTTCTTC.

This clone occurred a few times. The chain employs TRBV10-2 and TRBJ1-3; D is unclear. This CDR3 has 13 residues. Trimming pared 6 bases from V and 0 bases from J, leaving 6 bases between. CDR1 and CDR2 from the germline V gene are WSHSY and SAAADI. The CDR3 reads CASRGLSGNTIYF. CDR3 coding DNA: TGCGCCAGCAGGGGCCTCTCTGGAAACACCATATATTTT.

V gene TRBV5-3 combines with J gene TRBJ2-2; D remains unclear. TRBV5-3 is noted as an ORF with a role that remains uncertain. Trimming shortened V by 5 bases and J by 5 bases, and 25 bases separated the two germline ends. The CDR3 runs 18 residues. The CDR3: CARRLDKIQLVRTGELFF. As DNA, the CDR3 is TGTGCCAGAAGACTTGATAAAATCCAATTAGTGAGGACCGGGGAGCTGTTTTTT.

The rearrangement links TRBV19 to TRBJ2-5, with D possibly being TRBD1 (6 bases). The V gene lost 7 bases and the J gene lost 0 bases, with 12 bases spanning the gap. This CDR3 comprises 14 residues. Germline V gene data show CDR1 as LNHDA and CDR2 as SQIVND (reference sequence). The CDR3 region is CASKGDTYQETQYF. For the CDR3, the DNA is TGTGCCAGTAAGGGGGACACTTACCAAGAGACCCAGTACTTC.

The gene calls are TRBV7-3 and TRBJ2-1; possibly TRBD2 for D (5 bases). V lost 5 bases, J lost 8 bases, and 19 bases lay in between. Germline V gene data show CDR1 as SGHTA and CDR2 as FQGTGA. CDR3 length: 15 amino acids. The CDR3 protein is CASSPDPTRNDEQFF. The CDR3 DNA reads TGTGCCAGCAGCCCCGACCCCACTAGAAACGATGAGCAGTTCTTC.

CDR3 nucleotide sequence: TGTGCCAGTAGTACTCGGTGGGGGGAACAAGAGACCCAGTACTTC. This gives the protein CASSTRWGEQETQYF. The V call is TRBV19, the J call TRBJ2-5, with a possible D match to TRBD2 (6 bases). Trimming cost V 4 bases and J 2 bases, with 14 bases left between them. This CDR3 comprises 15 residues. Germline assignment: CDR1 LNHDA and CDR2 SQIVND (reference sequence).

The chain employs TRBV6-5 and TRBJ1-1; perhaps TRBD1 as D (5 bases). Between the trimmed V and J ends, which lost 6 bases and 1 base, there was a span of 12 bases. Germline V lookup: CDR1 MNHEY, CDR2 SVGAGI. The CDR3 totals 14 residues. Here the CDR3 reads CASSPGTWNTEAFF. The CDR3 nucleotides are TGTGCCAGCAGCCCCGGGACTTGGAACACTGAAGCTTTCTTT.

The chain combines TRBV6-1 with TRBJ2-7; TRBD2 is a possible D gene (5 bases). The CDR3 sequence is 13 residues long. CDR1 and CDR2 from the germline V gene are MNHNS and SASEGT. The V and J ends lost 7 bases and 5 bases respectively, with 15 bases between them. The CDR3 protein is CASKTNVLNEQYF. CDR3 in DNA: TGTGCCAGCAAGACTAATGTTTTGAACGAGCAGTACTTC.

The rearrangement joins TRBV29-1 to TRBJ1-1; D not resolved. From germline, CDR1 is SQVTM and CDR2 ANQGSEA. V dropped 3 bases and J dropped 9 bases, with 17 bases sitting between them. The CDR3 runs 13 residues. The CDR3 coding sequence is TGCAGCGTTGATTGGGTTGGGTCGCGGAAAGCTTTCTTT. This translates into CSVDWVGSRKAFF. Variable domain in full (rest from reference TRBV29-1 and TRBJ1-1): SAVISQKPSRDICQRGTSLTIQCQVDSQVTMMFWYRQQPGQSLTLIATANQGSEATYESGFVIDKFPISRPNLTFSTLTVSNMSPEDSSIYLCSVDWVGSRKAFFGQGTRLTVV.

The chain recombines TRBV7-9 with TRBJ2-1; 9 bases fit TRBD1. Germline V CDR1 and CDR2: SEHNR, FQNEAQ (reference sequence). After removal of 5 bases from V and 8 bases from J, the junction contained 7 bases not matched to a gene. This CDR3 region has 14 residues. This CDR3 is CASSPGQGYDEQFF. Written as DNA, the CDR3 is TGTGCCAGCAGCCCCGGACAGGGGTATGATGAGCAGTTCTTC.

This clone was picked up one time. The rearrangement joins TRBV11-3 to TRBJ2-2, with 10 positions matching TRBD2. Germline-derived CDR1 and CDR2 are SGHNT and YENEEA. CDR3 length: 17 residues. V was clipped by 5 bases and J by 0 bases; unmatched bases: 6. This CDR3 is CASSPDLAGANTGELFF. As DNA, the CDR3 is TGTGCCAGCAGCCCCGATCTAGCGGGGGCGAACACCGGGGAGCTGTTTTTT.

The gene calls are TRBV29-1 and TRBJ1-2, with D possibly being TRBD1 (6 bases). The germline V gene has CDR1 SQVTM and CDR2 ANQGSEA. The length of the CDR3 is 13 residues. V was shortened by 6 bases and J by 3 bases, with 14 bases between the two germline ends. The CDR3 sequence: CSVGRGRDYGYTF. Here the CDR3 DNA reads TGCAGCGTGGGCAGGGGCCGGGACTATGGCTACACCTTC.

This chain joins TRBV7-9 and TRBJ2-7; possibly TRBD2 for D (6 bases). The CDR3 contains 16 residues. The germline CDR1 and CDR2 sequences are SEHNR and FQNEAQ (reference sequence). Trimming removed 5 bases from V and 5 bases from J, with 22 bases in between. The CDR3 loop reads CASSPSIQGGRNEQYF. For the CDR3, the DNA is TGTGCCAGCAGCCCATCAATTCAGGGAGGAAGGAACGAGCAGTACTTC.

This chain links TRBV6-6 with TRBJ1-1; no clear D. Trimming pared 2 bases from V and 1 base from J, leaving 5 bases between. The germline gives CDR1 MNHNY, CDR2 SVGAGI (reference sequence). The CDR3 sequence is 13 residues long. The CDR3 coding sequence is TGTGCCAGCAGTTACCGAGCGAACACTGAAGCTTTCTTT. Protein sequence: CASSYRANTEAFF.

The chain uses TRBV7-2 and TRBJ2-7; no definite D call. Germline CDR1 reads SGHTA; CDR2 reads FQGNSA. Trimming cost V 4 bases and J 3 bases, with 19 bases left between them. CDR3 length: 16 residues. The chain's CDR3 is CASSSPTSSLGYEQYF. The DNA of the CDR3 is TGTGCCAGCAGCTCCCCAACCTCTAGTCTCGGCTACGAGCAGTACTTC.